These T cell receptor beta chains were read from a single sample in a study of T cells expressing NK-cell markers. One entry per CDR3 protein, without DNA, is what TCRdb gives after re-calling the 5' RACE reads. The table lists about 400,000 distinct CDR3 sequences. Sequences were obtained from blood T cells: a sorted CD56 or NKG2C T cell subset, CD4+ or CD8+ T cells, or bulk PBMC T cells (not recorded which). The receptors were gathered from a woman aged 45-65 years in good health. CDR3s include the opening cysteine and the closing phenylalanine or tryptophan. Each record gives: J gene, V gene, CDR3 protein.

J gene: TRBJ1-3; V gene: TRBV12-3/TRBV12-4; CDR3 protein: CASSPGQGSGNTIYF
J gene: TRBJ2-1; V gene: TRBV5-5; CDR3 protein: CASSVVRGLNEQFF
J gene: TRBJ2-2; V gene: TRBV9; CDR3 protein: CASSVGLGLAGDTGELFF
J gene: TRBJ2-2; V gene: TRBV12-5; CDR3 protein: CASGLGIVGTGELFF
J gene: TRBJ1-1; V gene: TRBV6-5; CDR3 protein: CASSYSNILGPTEAFF
J gene: TRBJ2-1; V gene: TRBV5-1; CDR3 protein: CASSLWAGGEDEQFF
J gene: TRBJ1-6; V gene: TRBV16; CDR3 protein: CASSQDRVNSPLHF
J gene: TRBJ2-7; V gene: TRBV5-1; CDR3 protein: CASNPWRQSEVDEQYF
J gene: TRBJ2-1; V gene: TRBV11-3; CDR3 protein: CASTRSGPDYNEQFF
J gene: TRBJ2-5; V gene: TRBV7-2; CDR3 protein: CASSLEGARRDLATQYF
J gene: TRBJ1-6; V gene: TRBV12-3/TRBV12-4; CDR3 protein: CASSLRGQYNSPLHF
J gene: TRBJ2-5; V gene: TRBV29-1; CDR3 protein: CSKSQGLRETQYF
J gene: TRBJ2-5; V gene: TRBV16; CDR3 protein: CANSRRGETQYF
J gene: TRBJ1-2; V gene: TRBV20-1; CDR3 protein: CSARDPGQGRYGYTF
J gene: TRBJ2-7; V gene: TRBV20-1; CDR3 protein: CSATAIAGDYSYEQYF
J gene: TRBJ2-3; V gene: TRBV20-1; CDR3 protein: CSAGGPITDTQYF
J gene: TRBJ2-1; V gene: TRBV15; CDR3 protein: CATSNSGGREYNEQFF
J gene: TRBJ1-1; V gene: TRBV18; CDR3 protein: CASSSKWGTEAFF
J gene: TRBJ2-3; V gene: TRBV29-1; CDR3 protein: CSGSLAGPTDTQYF
J gene: TRBJ1-6; V gene: TRBV7-9; CDR3 protein: CASTGTDHSPLHF
J gene: TRBJ2-2; V gene: TRBV10-3; CDR3 protein: CAISESIGLAGVGTGELFF
J gene: TRBJ1-1; V gene: TRBV5-1; CDR3 protein: CASHPAGGTEAFF
J gene: TRBJ2-2; V gene: TRBV5-1; CDR3 protein: CASSLMRQGVGTGELFF
J gene: TRBJ1-1; V gene: TRBV7-8; CDR3 protein: CASSPGTTIHLAFF
J gene: TRBJ1-1; V gene: TRBV11-3; CDR3 protein: CASSPSHTEAFF
J gene: TRBJ1-3; V gene: TRBV7-2; CDR3 protein: CASSQRQGSGSGNTIYF
J gene: TRBJ2-5; V gene: TRBV18; CDR3 protein: CASSGRGGVRETQYF
J gene: TRBJ2-1; V gene: TRBV7-6; CDR3 protein: CASSLDTLAGGGEQFF
J gene: TRBJ2-3; V gene: TRBV18; CDR3 protein: CASSPPTSDTQYF
J gene: TRBJ1-5; V gene: TRBV6-1; CDR3 protein: CASSEAGGMYQPQHF
J gene: TRBJ1-1; V gene: TRBV3-1; CDR3 protein: CASSPWGREGTEAFF
J gene: TRBJ1-4; V gene: TRBV29-1; CDR3 protein: CSVRQAASEKLFF
J gene: TRBJ2-6; V gene: TRBV7-2; CDR3 protein: CASSLIRGSGANVLTF
J gene: TRBJ2-7; V gene: TRBV24-1; CDR3 protein: CATSKRDQPYEQYF
J gene: TRBJ2-3; V gene: TRBV20-1; CDR3 protein: CSARRGQAIGDTQYF
J gene: TRBJ2-5; V gene: TRBV30; CDR3 protein: CAWSVKGRGRRETQYF
J gene: TRBJ1-6; V gene: TRBV7-9; CDR3 protein: CASVNPHGPLHF
J gene: TRBJ2-4; V gene: TRBV13; CDR3 protein: CASTRGGSENIQYF
J gene: TRBJ2-1; V gene: TRBV4-1; CDR3 protein: CASSLLAGNLYNEQFF
J gene: TRBJ1-6; V gene: TRBV6-6; CDR3 protein: CASSYSGFNNSPLHF
J gene: TRBJ2-5; V gene: TRBV29-1; CDR3 protein: CSVASLSQETQYF
J gene: TRBJ2-3; V gene: TRBV10-3; CDR3 protein: CAISPLAGGVTDTQYF
J gene: TRBJ2-1; V gene: TRBV10-3; CDR3 protein: CAISPRANEQFF
J gene: TRBJ2-3; V gene: TRBV12-3/TRBV12-4; CDR3 protein: CASSYGLAGDLADTQYF
J gene: TRBJ2-7; V gene: TRBV4-1; CDR3 protein: CASSQDTTSGRLYEQYF
J gene: TRBJ2-1; V gene: TRBV12-3/TRBV12-4; CDR3 protein: CASTGGFESDEQFF
J gene: TRBJ2-5; V gene: TRBV6-2/TRBV6-3; CDR3 protein: CASSYPSGTSAYQETQYF
J gene: TRBJ2-3; V gene: TRBV29-1; CDR3 protein: CSSRAGESTDTQYF
J gene: TRBJ2-7; V gene: TRBV12-3/TRBV12-4; CDR3 protein: CASSLGWDSTYEQYF
J gene: TRBJ2-3; V gene: TRBV15; CDR3 protein: CATSRVDQGGADTQYF
J gene: TRBJ2-5; V gene: TRBV27; CDR3 protein: CASSGEGQSQETQYF
J gene: TRBJ1-1; V gene: TRBV21-1; CDR3 protein: CASSKSGAAEAFF
J gene: TRBJ1-2; V gene: TRBV20-1; CDR3 protein: CSAGGRHINYGYTF
J gene: TRBJ2-1; V gene: TRBV5-5; CDR3 protein: CASSSHGAGLYNEQFF
J gene: TRBJ2-2; V gene: TRBV5-1; CDR3 protein: CASSLARQGARTGELFF
J gene: TRBJ2-1; V gene: TRBV30; CDR3 protein: CACSPGASGRNEQFF
J gene: TRBJ2-2; V gene: TRBV6-2/TRBV6-3; CDR3 protein: CATLSYGRGVTGELFF